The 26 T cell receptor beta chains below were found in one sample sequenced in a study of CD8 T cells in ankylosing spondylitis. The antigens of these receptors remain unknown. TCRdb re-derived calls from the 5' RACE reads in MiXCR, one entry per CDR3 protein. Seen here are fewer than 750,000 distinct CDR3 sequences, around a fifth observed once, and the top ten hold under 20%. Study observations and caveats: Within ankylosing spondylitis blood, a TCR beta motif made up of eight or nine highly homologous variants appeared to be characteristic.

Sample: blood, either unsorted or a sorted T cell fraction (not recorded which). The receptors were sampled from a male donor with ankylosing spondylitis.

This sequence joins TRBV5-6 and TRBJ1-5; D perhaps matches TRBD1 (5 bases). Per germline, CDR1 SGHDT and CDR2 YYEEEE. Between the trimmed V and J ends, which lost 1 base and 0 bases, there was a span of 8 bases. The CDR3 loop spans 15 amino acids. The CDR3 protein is CASSLRQGSNQPQHF. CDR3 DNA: TGTGCCAGCAGCTTGAGGCAGGGTAGCAATCAGCCCCAGCATTTT.

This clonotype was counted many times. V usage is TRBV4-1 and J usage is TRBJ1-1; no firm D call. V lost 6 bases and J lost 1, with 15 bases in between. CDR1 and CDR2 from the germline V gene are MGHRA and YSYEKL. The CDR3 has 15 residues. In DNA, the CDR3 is TGCGCCAGCAGACCACTCCTAAAGGAGAACACTGAAGCTTTCTTT. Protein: CASRPLLKENTEAFF.

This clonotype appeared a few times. Here the CDR3 DNA reads TGCGCCAGCACACTGACTAGCGGGGACATGAATACGCAGTATTTT. Amino acids: CASTLTSGDMNTQYF. V usage is TRBV5-1 and J usage is TRBJ2-3, with 11 bases lining up with TRBD2. V lost 6 bases and J lost 7; bases outside the gene matches: 10. The CDR3 is 15 residues long. The V gene's germline CDR1 is SGHRS and CDR2 YFSETQ.

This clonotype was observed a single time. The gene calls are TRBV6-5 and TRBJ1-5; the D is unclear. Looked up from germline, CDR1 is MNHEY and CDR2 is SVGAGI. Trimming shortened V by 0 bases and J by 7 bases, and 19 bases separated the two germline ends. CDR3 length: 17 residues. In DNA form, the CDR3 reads TGTGCCAGCAGTTACTCGAAGGATAGACGGACCGGGCAGCCCCAGCATTTT. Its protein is CASSYSKDRRTGQPQHF.

The CDR3 loop reads CASSYRQSPNEQFF. DNA of the CDR3: TGTGCCAGCAGTTACCGACAGTCCCCCAATGAGCAGTTCTTC. This rearrangement joins TRBV27 to TRBJ2-1, with D perhaps TRBD1 (5 bases). This CDR3 region has 14 residues. Germline V gene lookup returns CDR1 MNHEY and CDR2 SMNVEV (reference sequence). The V gene lost 4 bases and the J gene lost 6 bases, with 13 bases spanning the gap.

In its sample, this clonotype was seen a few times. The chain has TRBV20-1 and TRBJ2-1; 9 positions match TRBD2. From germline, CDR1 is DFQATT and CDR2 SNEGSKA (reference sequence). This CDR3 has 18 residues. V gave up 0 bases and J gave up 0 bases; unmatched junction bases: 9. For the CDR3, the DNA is TGCAGTGCTAGAGATCTACTAGCGGGTGGGAGCTCCTACAATGAGCAGTTCTTC. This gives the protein CSARDLLAGGSSYNEQFF.

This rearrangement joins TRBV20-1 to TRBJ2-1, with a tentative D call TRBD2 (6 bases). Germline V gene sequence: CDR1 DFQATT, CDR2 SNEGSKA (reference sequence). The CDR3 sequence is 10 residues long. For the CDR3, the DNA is TGCACCCCGGGAGTCAATGAGCAGTTCTTC. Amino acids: CTPGVNEQFF.

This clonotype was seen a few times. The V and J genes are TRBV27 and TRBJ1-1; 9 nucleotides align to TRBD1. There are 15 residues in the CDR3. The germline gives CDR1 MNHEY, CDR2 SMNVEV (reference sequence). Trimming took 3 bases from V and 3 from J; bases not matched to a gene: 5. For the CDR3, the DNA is TGTGCCAGCAGTTTGTTGACAGGGGGGTACACTGAAGCTTTCTTT. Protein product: CASSLLTGGYTEAFF.

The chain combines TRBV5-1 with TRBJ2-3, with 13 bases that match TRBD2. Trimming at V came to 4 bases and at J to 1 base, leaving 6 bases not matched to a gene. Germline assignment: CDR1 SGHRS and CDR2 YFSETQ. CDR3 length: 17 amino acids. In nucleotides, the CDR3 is TGCGCCAGCAGCGGGTGGACTAGCGGGGGTCGCACAGATACGCAGTATTTT. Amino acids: CASSGWTSGGRTDTQYF.

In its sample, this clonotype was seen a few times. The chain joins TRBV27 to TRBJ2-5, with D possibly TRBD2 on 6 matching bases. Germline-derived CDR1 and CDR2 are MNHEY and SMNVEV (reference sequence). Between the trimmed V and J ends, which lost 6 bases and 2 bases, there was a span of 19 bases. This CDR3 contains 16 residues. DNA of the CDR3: TGTGCCAGCAGGGGGATTGGGGGGTACCTTCAAGAGACCCAGTACTTC. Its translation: CASRGIGGYLQETQYF.

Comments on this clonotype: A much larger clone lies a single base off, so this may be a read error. The CDR3 DNA reads as TGCAGTGCCCTGACTAGCGGGAGCCCAGATACGCAGTATTTT. Translation gives CSALTSGSPDTQYF. This chain uses TRBV20-1 with TRBJ2-3; 12 nucleotides align to TRBD2. Germline-derived CDR1 and CDR2 are DFQATT and SNEGSKA (reference sequence). V lost 6 bases, J lost 4 bases, and 5 bases stayed unmatched. The length of the CDR3 is 14 residues.

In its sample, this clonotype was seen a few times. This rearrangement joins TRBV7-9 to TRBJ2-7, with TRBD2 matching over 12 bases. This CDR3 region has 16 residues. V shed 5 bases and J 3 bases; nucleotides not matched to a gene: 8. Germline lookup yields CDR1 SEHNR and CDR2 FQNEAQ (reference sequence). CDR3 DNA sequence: TGTGCCAGCAGCGAAACTAGCGGGAGGAGGATCTACGAGCAGTACTTC. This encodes CASSETSGRRIYEQYF. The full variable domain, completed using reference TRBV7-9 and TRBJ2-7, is DTGVSQNPRHKITKRGQNVTFRCDPISEHNRLYWYRQTLGQGPEFLTYFQNEAQLEKSRLLSDRFSAERPKGSFSTLEIQRTEQGDSAMYLCASSETSGRRIYEQYFGPGTRLTVT.

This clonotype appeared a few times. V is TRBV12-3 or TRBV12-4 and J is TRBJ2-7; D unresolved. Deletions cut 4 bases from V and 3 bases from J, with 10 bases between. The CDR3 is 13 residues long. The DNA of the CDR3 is TGTGCCAGCAGTTCCCTAACGATCTACGAGCAGTACTTC. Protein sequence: CASSSLTIYEQYF.

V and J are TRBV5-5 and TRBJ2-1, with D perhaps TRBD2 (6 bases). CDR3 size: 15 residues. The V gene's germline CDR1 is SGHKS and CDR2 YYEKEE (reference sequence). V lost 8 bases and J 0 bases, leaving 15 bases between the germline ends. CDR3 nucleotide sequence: TGTGCCAGTTCGTTGTGGGGGGTCTCCTACAATGAGCAGTTCTTC. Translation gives CASSLWGVSYNEQFF. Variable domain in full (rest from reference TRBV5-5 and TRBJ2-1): DAGVTQSPTHLIKTRGQQVTLRCSPISGHKSVSWYQQVLGQGPQFIFQYYEKEERGRGNFPDRFSARQFPNYSSELNVNALLLGDSALYLCASSLWGVSYNEQFFGPGTRLTVL.

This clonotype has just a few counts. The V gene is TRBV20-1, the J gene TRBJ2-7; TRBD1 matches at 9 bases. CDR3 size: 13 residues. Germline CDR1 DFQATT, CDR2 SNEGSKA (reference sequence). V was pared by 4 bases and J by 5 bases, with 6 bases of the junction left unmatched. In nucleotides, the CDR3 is TGCAGTGCTATGGGGACAGGGCGAAACGAGCAGTACTTC. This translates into CSAMGTGRNEQYF.

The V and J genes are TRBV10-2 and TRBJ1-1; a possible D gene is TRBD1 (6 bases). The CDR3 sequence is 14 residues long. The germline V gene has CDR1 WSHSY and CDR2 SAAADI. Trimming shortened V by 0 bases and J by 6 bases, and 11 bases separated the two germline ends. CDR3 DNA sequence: TGCGCCAGCAGTGAGTCGGGGGGGCGGCCTGAAGCTTTCTTT. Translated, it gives CASSESGGRPEAFF.

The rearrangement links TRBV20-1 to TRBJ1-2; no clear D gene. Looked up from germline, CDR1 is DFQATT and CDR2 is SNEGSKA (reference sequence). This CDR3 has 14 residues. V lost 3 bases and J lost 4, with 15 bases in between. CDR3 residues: CSASEEGLGYGYTF. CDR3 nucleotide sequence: TGCAGTGCTAGTGAGGAGGGCCTCGGCTATGGCTACACCTTC.

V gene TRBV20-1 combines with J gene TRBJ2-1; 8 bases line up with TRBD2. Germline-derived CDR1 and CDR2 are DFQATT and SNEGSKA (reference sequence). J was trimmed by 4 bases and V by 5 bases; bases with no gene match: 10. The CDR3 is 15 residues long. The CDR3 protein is CSARLSGSSYNEQFF. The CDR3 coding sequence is TGCAGTGCTCGTCTGAGCGGGAGCTCTTACAATGAGCAGTTCTTC.

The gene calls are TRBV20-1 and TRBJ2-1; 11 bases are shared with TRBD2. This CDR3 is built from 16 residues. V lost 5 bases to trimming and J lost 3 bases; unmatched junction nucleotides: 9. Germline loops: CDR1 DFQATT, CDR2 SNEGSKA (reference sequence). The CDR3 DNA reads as TGCAGTGCTTCTCATCTACTAGCGGGGGACTACAATGAGCAGTTCTTC. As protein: CSASHLLAGDYNEQFF.

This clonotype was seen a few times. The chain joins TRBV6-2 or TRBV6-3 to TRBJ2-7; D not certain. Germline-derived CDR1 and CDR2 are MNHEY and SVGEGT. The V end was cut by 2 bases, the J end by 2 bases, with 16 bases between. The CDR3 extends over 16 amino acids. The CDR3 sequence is CASSYPPVGSPYEQYF. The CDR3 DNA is TGTGCCAGCAGTTACCCTCCGGTGGGCTCGCCCTACGAGCAGTACTTC.

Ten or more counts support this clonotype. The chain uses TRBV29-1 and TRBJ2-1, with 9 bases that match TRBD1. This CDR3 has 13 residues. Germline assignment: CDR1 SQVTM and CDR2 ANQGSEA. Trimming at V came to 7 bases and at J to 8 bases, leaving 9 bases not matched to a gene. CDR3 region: CSARDRVSHEQFF. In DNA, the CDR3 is TGCAGCGCCCGGGACAGGGTTTCACATGAGCAGTTCTTC.

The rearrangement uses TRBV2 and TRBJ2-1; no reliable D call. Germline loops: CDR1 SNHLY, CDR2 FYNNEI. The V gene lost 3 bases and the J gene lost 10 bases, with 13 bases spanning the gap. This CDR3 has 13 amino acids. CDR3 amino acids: CASSEALVPEQFF. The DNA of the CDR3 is TGTGCCAGCAGTGAGGCTCTAGTCCCCGAGCAGTTCTTC.

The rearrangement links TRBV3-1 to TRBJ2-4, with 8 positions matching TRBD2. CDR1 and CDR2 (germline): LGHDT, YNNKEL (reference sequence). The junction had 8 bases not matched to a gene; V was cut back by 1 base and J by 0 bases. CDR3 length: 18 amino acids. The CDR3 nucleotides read TGTGCCAGCAGCCAAGTAACTAGCGGAGATCTAGCCAAAAACATTCAGTACTTC. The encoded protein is CASSQVTSGDLAKNIQYF.

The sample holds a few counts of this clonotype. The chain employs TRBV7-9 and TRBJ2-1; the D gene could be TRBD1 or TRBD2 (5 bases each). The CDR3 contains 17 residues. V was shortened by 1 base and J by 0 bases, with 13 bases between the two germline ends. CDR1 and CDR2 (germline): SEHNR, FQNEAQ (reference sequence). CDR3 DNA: TGTGCCAGCAGCTTAGGTCTCGGGGCATTCTCCTACAATGAGCAGTTCTTC. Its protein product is CASSLGLGAFSYNEQFF.

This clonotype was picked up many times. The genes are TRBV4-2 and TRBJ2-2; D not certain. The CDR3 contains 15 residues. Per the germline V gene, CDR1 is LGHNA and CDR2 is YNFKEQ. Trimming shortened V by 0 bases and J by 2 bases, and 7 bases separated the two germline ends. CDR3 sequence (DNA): TGTGCCAGCAGCCAAGACCCAGGCAACACCGGGGAGCTGTTTTTT. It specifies CASSQDPGNTGELFF.

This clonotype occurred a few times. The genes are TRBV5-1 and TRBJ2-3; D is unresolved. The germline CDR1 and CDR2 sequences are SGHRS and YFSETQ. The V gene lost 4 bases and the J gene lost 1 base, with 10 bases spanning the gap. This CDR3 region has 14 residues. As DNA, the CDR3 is TGCGCCAGCAGCGCGAGCTCAGGCACAGATACGCAGTATTTT. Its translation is CASSASSGTDTQYF.